What follows are 32 T cell receptor beta chains derived from one specimen sequenced in a study of blood T cell repertoires in COVID-19. Generated by immunoSEQ multiplex PCR, the TCRdb table keeps only in-frame clones and is missing some. The sample has under 110,000 clones, approximately 90% seen once; the top ten hold around 15%. Material for sequencing was peripheral blood. These receptors originate from a man in his fifties or sixties with acute or convalescent COVID-19.

The chain employs TRBV5-6 and TRBJ2-2; TRBD1 is a possible D gene (5 bases). The CDR3 has 13 amino acids. V dropped 0 bases and J dropped 5 bases, with 5 bases sitting between them. CDR1 is SGHDT and CDR2 is YYEEEE in the germline V gene. The chain's CDR3 is CASSLAGTGELFF. CDR3 in DNA: TGTGCCAGCAGCTTGGCAGGGACCGGGGAGCTGTTTTTT.

V is TRBV6-5 and J is TRBJ1-5; 8 bases align to TRBD1. Germline assignment: CDR1 MNHEY and CDR2 SVGAGI. V trimming: 6 bases; J trimming: 4 bases; junction bases outside the gene matches: 5. The CDR3 has 14 amino acids. CDR3 region: CASRPRTGNQPQHF. In DNA, the CDR3 is TGTGCCAGCAGACCTAGGACAGGGAATCAGCCCCAGCATTTT.

The J gene is TRBJ1-1, the V gene TRBV5-4, with 11 bases lining up with TRBD1. With V trimmed by 2 bases and J by 7 bases, 7 bases remained unmatched. Germline-derived CDR1 and CDR2 are SGHNT and YYREEE (reference sequence). CDR3 length equals 15 residues. CDR3 nucleotide sequence: TGTGCCAGCAGCTTATTTGGGACAGGGGGGCTTGAAGCTTTCTTT. This translates into CASSLFGTGGLEAFF.

The rearrangement joins TRBV5-1 to TRBJ2-3; 10 bases line up with TRBD2. Germline V gives CDR1 SGHRS, CDR2 YFSETQ. This CDR3 region has 16 residues. V shed 2 bases, J shed 2 bases, and the junction held 5 bases outside the gene matches. DNA for the CDR3: TGCGCCAGCAGCTTAGTAGCGGGGGGAATCACAGATACGCAGTATTTT. Protein: CASSLVAGGITDTQYF.

The chain combines TRBV30 with TRBJ1-1; D is possibly TRBD1 (5 bases). The CDR3 is made up of 11 amino acids. Germline-derived CDR1 and CDR2 are GTSNPN and SVGIG (reference sequence). V lost 8 bases, J lost 7 bases, and 14 bases lay in between. In DNA form, the CDR3 reads TGTGCCCCTCAGGCGGGGGGTGAAGCTTTCTTT. The encoded protein is CAPQAGGEAFF. The full variable domain, with the rest looked up from reference TRBV30 and TRBJ1-1, is SQTIHQWPATLVQPVGSPLSLECTVEGTSNPNLYWYRQAAGRGLQLLFYSVGIGQISSEVPQNLSASRPQDRQFILSSKKLLLSDSGFYLCAPQAGGEAFFGQGTRLTVV.

This chain links TRBV7-9 with TRBJ2-3; D gene uncertain. The CDR3 sequence is 12 residues long. Per germline, CDR1 SEHNR and CDR2 FQNEAQ (reference sequence). V was clipped by 3 bases and J by 5 bases, with 6 bases between them. In nucleotides, the CDR3 is TGTGCCAGCAGCTTCTCGGTAGATACGCAGTATTTT. Translation: CASSFSVDTQYF.

V usage is TRBV3-1 (or the pseudogene TRBV3-2) and J usage is TRBJ1-3; TRBD1 matches 7 bases. The CDR3 runs 20 residues. Germline V gene sequence: CDR1 LGHDT, CDR2 YNNKEL (reference sequence). With V trimmed by 3 bases and J by 0 bases, 17 bases remained unmatched. This CDR3 is CASSHFAQGFGGYSGNTIYF. CDR3 coding DNA: TGTGCCAGCAGCCACTTCGCACAGGGGTTTGGGGGCTACTCTGGAAACACCATATATTTT.

The chain links TRBV2 to TRBJ2-6; D uncertain. CDR1 is SNHLY, CDR2 FYNNEI, per germline. V lost 5 bases and J 3 bases, leaving 5 bases between the germline ends. This CDR3 comprises 13 residues. The CDR3 loop is CASSQNGANVLTF. The CDR3 nucleotides read TGTGCCAGCAGTCAAAATGGGGCCAACGTCCTGACTTTC. Supplemented by reference TRBV2 and TRBJ2-6, the full variable domain reads EPEVTQTPSHQVTQMGQEVILRCVPISNHLYFYWYRQILGQKVEFLVSFYNNEISEKSEIFDDQFSVERPDGSNFTLKIRSTKLEDSAMYFCASSQNGANVLTFGAGSRLTVL.

V gene TRBV6-5 combines with J gene TRBJ1-2; 7 bases fit TRBD1. Germline-derived CDR1 and CDR2 are MNHEY and SVGAGI. This CDR3 comprises 15 residues. Unmatched junction bases numbered 15, after V lost 6 bases and J lost 8 bases. CDR3 region: CASSPKLRQGQGYTF. Here the CDR3 DNA reads TGTGCCAGCAGCCCCAAACTCAGACAGGGCCAGGGCTACACCTTC.

The sample holds one count of this clone. The rearrangement joins TRBV3-1 (or the pseudogene TRBV3-2) to TRBJ1-3, with D unresolved. V gave up 0 bases and J gave up 4 bases, with 10 bases separating them. There are 15 residues in the CDR3. Germline assignment: CDR1 LGHDT and CDR2 YNNKEL (reference sequence). CDR3 residues: CASSQESSVGNTIYF. Here the CDR3 DNA reads TGTGCCAGCAGCCAAGAGTCTAGCGTCGGAAACACCATATATTTT.

V is TRBV28 and J is TRBJ1-2; 9 bases are a match to TRBD1. With V trimmed by 8 bases and J by 7 bases, 14 bases remained unmatched. Germline loops: CDR1 MDHEN, CDR2 SYDVKM. The CDR3 is made up of 15 amino acids. CDR3 loop: CASRQGVGFEGGYTF. DNA for the CDR3: TGTGCCAGCCGACAGGGGGTGGGTTTTGAAGGTGGCTACACCTTC.

This rearrangement joins TRBV29-1 to TRBJ1-5; tentative D call: TRBD1 (6 bases). V shed 6 bases and J shed 1 base, with 13 bases lying between them. In germline, CDR1 is SQVTM, CDR2 ANQGSEA. This CDR3 comprises 14 residues. This CDR3 is CSVSRGESNQPQHF. CDR3 in DNA: TGCAGCGTGAGCAGGGGCGAGAGCAATCAGCCCCAGCATTTT.

The CDR3 DNA reads as TGTGCCAGCAGCTTAGGGTCGGGGTACACTGAAGCTTTCTTT. Its protein is CASSLGSGYTEAFF. J is TRBJ1-1 and V is TRBV7-2; D unclear. The germline V gene encodes CDR1 SGHTA and CDR2 FQGNSA. CDR3 length: 14 residues. V lost 1 base, J lost 3 bases, and 9 bases lay in between.

J is TRBJ2-6 and V is TRBV5-8; 9 bases are shared with TRBD1. Germline CDR1 is SGHTS and CDR2 is YDEGEE. V dropped 6 bases and J dropped 0; count of bases not matched to a gene: 4. CDR3 length: 16 amino acids. The CDR3 DNA reads as TGTGCCAGCACCACAGGGGGCTTCTCTGGGGCCAACGTCCTGACTTTC. Translated, it gives CASTTGGFSGANVLTF.

V gene TRBV28 combines with J gene TRBJ2-7; D unresolved. This CDR3 has 13 amino acids. Germline assignment: CDR1 MDHEN and CDR2 SYDVKM. V lost 4 bases and J 2 bases, leaving 9 bases between the germline ends. CDR3 nucleotide sequence: TGTGCCAGCAGTTCCCAGTTCCCCTACGAGCAGTACTTC. Translation gives CASSSQFPYEQYF.

This clone was observed a single time. The rearrangement uses TRBV25-1 and TRBJ2-5; D may be TRBD1 (7 bases). Trimming cost V 5 bases and J 6 bases, with 16 bases left between them. The CDR3 loop spans 14 amino acids. Germline V lookup: CDR1 MGHDK, CDR2 SYGVNS. CDR3 loop: CASSPQGEAKTQYF. CDR3 DNA sequence: TGTGCCAGCAGTCCTCAGGGGGAGGCGAAGACCCAGTACTTC. The full variable domain, with the rest looked up from reference TRBV25-1 and TRBJ2-5, is EADIYQTPRYLVIGTGKKITLECSQTMGHDKMYWYQQDPGMELHLIHYSYGVNSTEKGDLSSESTVSRIRTEHFPLTLESARPSHTSQYLCASSPQGEAKTQYFGPGTRLLVL.

The rearrangement links TRBV11-3 to TRBJ2-5; 8 nucleotides match TRBD2. Trimming cost V 4 bases and J 4 bases; bases outside gene matches: 2. The CDR3 is 13 amino acids. Germline CDR1 reads SGHNT; CDR2 reads YENEEA. Written as DNA, the CDR3 is TGTGCCAGCAGCTGGACTAGCCGAGAGACCCAGTACTTC. It yields the protein CASSWTSRETQYF.

Comment on this clone: Its ends do not fully match the called genes, so a read error is possible. J is TRBJ2-7 and V is TRBV6-2 or TRBV6-3; the match to TRBD1 covers 7 bases. This CDR3 spans 13 amino acids. Germline lookup yields CDR1 MNHEY and CDR2 SVGEGT. The CDR3 DNA follows: TGTGCCAGCAGTTACGTTCTAGACAGGGAAGCTATCTTC. Encoded protein: CASSYVLDREAIF.

For the CDR3, the DNA is TGTGCCACCAGCAGGGGAGCCTACAATGAGCAGTTCTTC. This codes for CATSRGAYNEQFF. V usage is TRBV15 and J usage is TRBJ2-1; TRBD2 is a possible D gene (5 bases). The CDR3 is 13 amino acids. Trimming removed 3 bases from V and 2 bases from J, with 5 bases in between. Germline assignment: CDR1 LNHNV and CDR2 YYDKDF (reference sequence). Looking up the rest from reference TRBV15 and TRBJ2-1 gives the full variable domain: DAMVIQNPRYQVTQFGKPVTLSCSQTLNHNVMYWYQQKSSQAPKLLFHYYDKDFNNEADTPDNFQSRRPNTSFCFLDIRSPGLGDTAMYLCATSRGAYNEQFFGPGTRLTVL.

This chain links TRBV28 with TRBJ1-6, with D tentatively TRBD1 (6 bases). V lost 7 bases to trimming and J lost 7 bases, with 14 bases between them. The germline CDR1 and CDR2 sequences are MDHEN and SYDVKM. The CDR3 totals 14 residues. DNA of the CDR3: TGTGCCAGCAACTCGGACGGGACAAATTCACCCCTCCACTTT. Translating it yields CASNSDGTNSPLHF.

The rearrangement joins TRBV30 to TRBJ2-2; 7 bases match TRBD1. V trimming: 4 bases; J trimming: 4 bases; junction bases outside the gene matches: 3. There are 13 residues in the CDR3. Germline V gene lookup returns CDR1 GTSNPN and CDR2 SVGIG (reference sequence). CDR3 amino acids: CAWTGQPTGELFF. CDR3 sequence (DNA): TGTGCCTGGACGGGACAGCCCACCGGGGAGCTGTTTTTT.

J is TRBJ2-5 and V is TRBV19; D is perhaps TRBD2 (6 bases). Trimming stripped 3 bases from V and 5 bases from J, with 10 bases between. The CDR3 sequence is 13 residues long. Germline CDR1 reads LNHDA; CDR2 reads SQIVND (reference sequence). CDR3 in DNA: TGTGCCAGTAGTATGACTAGGCTGGAGACCCAGTACTTC. It specifies CASSMTRLETQYF.

This rearrangement joins TRBV7-8 to TRBJ1-2; TRBD1 might be the D (5 bases). Trimming took off 5 bases at V and 1 base at J, with 8 bases between the two ends. The CDR3 loop spans 13 amino acids. Germline lookup yields CDR1 SGHVS and CDR2 FQNEAQ. The CDR3 here is CASSLDSNYGYTF. CDR3 nucleotides: TGTGCCAGCAGCCTCGACAGTAACTATGGCTACACCTTC.

The rearrangement joins TRBV11-2 to TRBJ2-3; perhaps TRBD1 as D (5 bases). With 5 bases removed from V and 7 bases from J, the gap between germline ends came to 22 bases. Germline V gene sequence: CDR1 SGHAT, CDR2 FQNNGV. The CDR3 length is 16 residues. The CDR3 nucleotides are TGTGCCAGCAGCGACTCGGACGTAGGGGTACTTAATACGCAGTATTTT. Protein sequence: CASSDSDVGVLNTQYF.

The chain has TRBV5-5 and TRBJ1-1; the D is unclear. Trimming removed 6 bases from V and 2 bases from J, with 11 bases in between. Germline assignment: CDR1 SGHKS and CDR2 YYEKEE (reference sequence). The length of the CDR3 is 13 residues. CDR3 bases: TGTGCCAGCACCACGGGAGTTAACACTGAAGCTTTCTTT. This encodes CASTTGVNTEAFF. Full variable domain (outside the CDR3, taken from reference TRBV5-5 and TRBJ1-1): DAGVTQSPTHLIKTRGQQVTLRCSPISGHKSVSWYQQVLGQGPQFIFQYYEKEERGRGNFPDRFSARQFPNYSSELNVNALLLGDSALYLCASTTGVNTEAFFGQGTRLTVV.

This chain links TRBV5-4 with TRBJ1-1; 9 bases are shared with TRBD1. The germline V gene encodes CDR1 SGHNT and CDR2 YYREEE (reference sequence). J gave up 4 bases and V 3 bases, and 13 bases lay outside the gene matches. The length of the CDR3 is 17 residues. CDR3 in DNA: TGTGCCAGCAGCTCCGACCAAGGGACAGGGCCGCGCACTGAAGCTTTCTTT. Its translation is CASSSDQGTGPRTEAFF.

The chain carries TRBV7-9 and TRBJ1-3; D might be TRBD1 (5 bases). Trimming took 5 bases from V and 0 from J, leaving 14 bases between them. Germline CDR1 reads SEHNR; CDR2 reads FQNEAQ (reference sequence). CDR3 length equals 16 residues. The DNA for the CDR3 is TGTGCCAGCAGCCAACGACAGACGAGCTCTGGAAACACCATATATTTT. This gives the protein CASSQRQTSSGNTIYF.

This chain joins TRBV11-2 and TRBJ2-5, with D possibly TRBD2 on 5 matching bases. Looked up from germline, CDR1 is SGHAT and CDR2 is FQNNGV. This CDR3 has 13 amino acids. V lost 4 bases, J lost 5 bases, and 11 bases lay in between. CDR3 loop: CASSSRVGETQYF. CDR3 sequence (DNA): TGTGCCAGCAGCTCGAGGGTGGGGGAGACCCAGTACTTC.

The rearrangement links TRBV7-9 to TRBJ2-1, with a weak D call TRBD2 (6 bases). The V end lost 3 bases, the J end lost 7 bases, and 16 bases lay between the germline ends. CDR3 length: 15 residues. Germline CDR1 and CDR2: SEHNR and FQNEAQ (reference sequence). The CDR3 nucleotides read TGTGCCAGCAGCTTCGGAGGGTTGATCGTGAATGAGCAGTTCTTC. Translated: CASSFGGLIVNEQFF.

The chain uses TRBV6-7 and TRBJ1-5; tentative D call: TRBD1 (6 bases). TRBV6-7 counts as an open reading frame of uncertain function. V was shortened by 0 bases and J by 5 bases, with 14 bases between the two germline ends. There are 16 residues in the CDR3. The CDR3 DNA reads as TGTGCCAGCAGTTACTCGATCAGGGACAAAGATCAGCCCCAGCATTTT. It yields the protein CASSYSIRDKDQPQHF.

DNA for the CDR3: TGTGCCAGCAGCCGCCATGGGACAGCCTACACAGATACGCAGTATTTT. Protein: CASSRHGTAYTDTQYF. The chain has TRBV14 and TRBJ2-3; 7 bases map to TRBD1. The CDR3 runs 16 residues. V lost 4 bases to trimming and J lost 2 bases; unmatched junction nucleotides: 9. CDR1 and CDR2 (germline): SGHDN, FVKESK.

The V gene is TRBV5-5, the J gene TRBJ2-1; no clear D. The CDR3 length is 11 residues. V shed 0 bases and J shed 9 bases, with 4 bases lying between them. Germline assignment: CDR1 SGHKS and CDR2 YYEKEE (reference sequence). The CDR3 here is CASSLGLEQFF. In DNA form, the CDR3 reads TGTGCCAGCAGCTTGGGGCTTGAGCAGTTCTTC.